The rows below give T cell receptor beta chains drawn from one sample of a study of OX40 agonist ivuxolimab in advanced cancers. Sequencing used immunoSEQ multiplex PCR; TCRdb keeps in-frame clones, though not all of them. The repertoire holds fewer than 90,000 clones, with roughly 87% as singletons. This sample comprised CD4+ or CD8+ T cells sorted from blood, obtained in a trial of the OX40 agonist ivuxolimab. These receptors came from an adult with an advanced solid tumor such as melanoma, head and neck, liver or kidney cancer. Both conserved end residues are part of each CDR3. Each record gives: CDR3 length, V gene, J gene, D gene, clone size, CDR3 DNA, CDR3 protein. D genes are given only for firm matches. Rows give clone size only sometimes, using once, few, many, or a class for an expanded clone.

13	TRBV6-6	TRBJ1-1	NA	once	TGTGCCAGCAGTTTTGGACAGTTCACTGAAGCTTTCTTT	CASSFGQFTEAFF
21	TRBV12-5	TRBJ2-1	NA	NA	TGTGCTAGTGGTCCCCGCCGTACGGCCTCGGGTATTTATGAGATATACAATGAGCAGTTCTTC	CASGPRRTASGIYEIYNEQFF
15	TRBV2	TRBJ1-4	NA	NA	TGTGCCAGCAGTGAAAGGGCAGGGAAGGAAGAAAAACTGTTTTTT	CASSERAGKEEKLFF
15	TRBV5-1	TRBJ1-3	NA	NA	TGCGCCAGCAGCGTCTCAGGAAGCTCTGGAAACACCATATATTTT	CASSVSGSSGNTIYF
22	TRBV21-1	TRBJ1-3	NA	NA	TGTGCCAGCAGCAAACAGGCCGGGACGTTGGCCCAGGGACCGGTCTCTGGAAACACCATATATTTT	CASSKQAGTLAQGPVSGNTIYF
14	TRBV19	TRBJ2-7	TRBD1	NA	TGTGCCAGTAGTCAACAGGGGGCCTCCTACGAGCAGTACTTC	CASSQQGASYEQYF
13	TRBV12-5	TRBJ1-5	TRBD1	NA	TGTGCTAGTGGCCGGACAGGGGGACAGCCCCAGCATTTT	CASGRTGGQPQHF
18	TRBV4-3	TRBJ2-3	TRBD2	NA	TGCGCCAGCAGCCAAGATCCGGCTAGCGGGGGCGGGGCAGATACGCAGTATTTT	CASSQDPASGGGADTQYF
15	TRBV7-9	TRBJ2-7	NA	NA	TGTGCCAGCAGCGACAGAACAGGGATGGACTACGAGCAGTACTTC	CASSDRTGMDYEQYF
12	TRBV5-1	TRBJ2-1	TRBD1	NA	TGCGCCAGCAGTCGGGACAGATGGGAGCAGTTCTTC	CASSRDRWEQFF
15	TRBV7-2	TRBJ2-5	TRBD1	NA	TGTGCCAGCGGACAAGGGGGCAACGCCCCAAGGACCCAGTACTTC	CASGQGGNAPRTQYF
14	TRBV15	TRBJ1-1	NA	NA	TGTGCCACCAGCAGAGTGAGGGCCGACACTGAAGCTTTCTTT	CATSRVRADTEAFF
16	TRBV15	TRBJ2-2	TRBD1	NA	TGTGCCACCAGCTCTCCGGGACAGGGACTCACCGGGGAGCTGTTTTTT	CATSSPGQGLTGELFF
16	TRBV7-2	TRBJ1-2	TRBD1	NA	TGTGCCAGCAGCTTAGGGACAGGGGGAAGGATCTATGGCTACACCTTC	CASSLGTGGRIYGYTF
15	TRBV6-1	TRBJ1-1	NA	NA	TGTGCCAGCAGTCTCGAAAATACAGCGAACACTGAAGCTTTCTTT	CASSLENTANTEAFF
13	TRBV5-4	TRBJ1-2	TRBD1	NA	TGTGCCAGCAGCGTGACAGGGAACTATGGCTACACCTTC	CASSVTGNYGYTF
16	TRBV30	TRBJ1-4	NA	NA	TGTGCCTGGAGTGTAAACTGGGGGGCTGAAGGTGAAAAACTGTTTTTT	CAWSVNWGAEGEKLFF
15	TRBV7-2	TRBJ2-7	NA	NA	TGTGCCAGCAGCGATTACCGGGGGGCCCTTTACGAGCAGTACTTC	CASSDYRGALYEQYF
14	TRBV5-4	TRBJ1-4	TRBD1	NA	TGTGCCAGCAGCTCCCGGACAGGGGGCGAAAAACTGTTTTTT	CASSSRTGGEKLFF
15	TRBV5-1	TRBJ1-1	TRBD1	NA	TGCGCCAGCAGCTTGGGCCGGACAGGGGGGGCTGAAGCTTTCTTT	CASSLGRTGGAEAFF
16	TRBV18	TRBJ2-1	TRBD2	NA	TGTGCCAGCTCACCACCTCCCTCGAGCGGGGGCAATGAGCAGTTCTTC	CASSPPPSSGGNEQFF
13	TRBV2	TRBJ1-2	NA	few	TGTGCCAGCAGTGAAATTTCTATCATTGGCTACACCTTC	CASSEISIIGYTF
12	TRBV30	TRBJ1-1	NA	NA	TGTGCCTGGAGTATAAAGAACACTGAAGCTTTCTTT	CAWSIKNTEAFF
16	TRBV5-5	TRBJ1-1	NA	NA	TGTGCCAGCAGCTTGGCCGACAGAGCTCTGAACACTGAAGCTTTCTTT	CASSLADRALNTEAFF
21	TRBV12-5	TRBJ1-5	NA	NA	TGTGCTAGTGGTTTGGCTACTGTTGTAGAACCGGGACAAAAGTCCAATCAGCCCCAGCATTTT	CASGLATVVEPGQKSNQPQHF
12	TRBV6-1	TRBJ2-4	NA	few	TGTGCCAGCATATCAGGAGGAGACATTCAGTACTTC	CASISGGDIQYF
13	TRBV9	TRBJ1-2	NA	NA	TGTGCCAGCAGCGGATCACAGGAAAACGGCTACACCTTC	CASSGSQENGYTF
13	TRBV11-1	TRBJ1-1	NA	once	TGTGCCAGCAGCTTAGCTCCGGGACGGGGAGCTTTCTTT	CASSLAPGRGAFF
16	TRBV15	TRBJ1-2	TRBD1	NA	TGTGCCACCAGCAGGGGGGGGGACAGGGAACGCTATGGCTACACCTTC	CATSRGGDRERYGYTF
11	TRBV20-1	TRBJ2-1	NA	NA	TGCAGTGCTAGGCGACTAGAGGAGCAGTTCTTC	CSARRLEEQFF
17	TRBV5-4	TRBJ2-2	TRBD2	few	TGTGCCAGCAGCTGGCCGCCTAGCGGGGGGGGCCTGAGGGAGCTGTTTTTT	CASSWPPSGGGLRELFF
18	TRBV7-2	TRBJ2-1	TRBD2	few	TGTGCCAGCACGAAGAACCCCCGGTGGGGACTAAAAAACAATGAGCAGTTCTTC	CASTKNPRWGLKNNEQFF
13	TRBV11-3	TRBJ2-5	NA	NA	TGTGCCAGCAGTTCCACTAGCCGAGAGACCCAGTACTTC	CASSSTSRETQYF
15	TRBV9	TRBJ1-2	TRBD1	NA	TGTGCCAGCAGCCCTCGACAGGGGGCTGGCTATGGCTACACCTTC	CASSPRQGAGYGYTF
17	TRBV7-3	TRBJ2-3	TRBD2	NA	TGTGCCAGCAGCTTAGGCCGGGGCAGCGGGGGTGCAGATACGCAGTATTTT	CASSLGRGSGGADTQYF
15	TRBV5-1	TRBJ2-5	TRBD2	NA	TGCGCCAGCAGCGCCCGGGGGGGTCTTCAAGAGACCCAGTACTTC	CASSARGGLQETQYF
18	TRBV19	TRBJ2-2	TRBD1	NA	TGTGCCAGTAGTTTTGACAGGGGGCCCTCCTTGAACACCGGGGAGCTGTTTTTT	CASSFDRGPSLNTGELFF